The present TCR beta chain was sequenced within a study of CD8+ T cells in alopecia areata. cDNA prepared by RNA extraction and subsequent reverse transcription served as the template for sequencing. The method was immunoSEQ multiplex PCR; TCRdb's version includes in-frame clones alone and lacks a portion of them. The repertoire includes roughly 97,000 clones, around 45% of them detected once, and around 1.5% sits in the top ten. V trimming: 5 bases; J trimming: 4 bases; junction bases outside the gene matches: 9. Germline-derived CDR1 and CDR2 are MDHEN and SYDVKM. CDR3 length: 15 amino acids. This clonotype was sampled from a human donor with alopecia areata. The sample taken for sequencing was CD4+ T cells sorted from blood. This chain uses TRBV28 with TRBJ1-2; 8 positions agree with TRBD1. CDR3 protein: CASSTGTGAIYGYTF. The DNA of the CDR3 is TGTGCCAGCAGTACCGGGACAGGAGCGATCTATGGCTACACCTTC.